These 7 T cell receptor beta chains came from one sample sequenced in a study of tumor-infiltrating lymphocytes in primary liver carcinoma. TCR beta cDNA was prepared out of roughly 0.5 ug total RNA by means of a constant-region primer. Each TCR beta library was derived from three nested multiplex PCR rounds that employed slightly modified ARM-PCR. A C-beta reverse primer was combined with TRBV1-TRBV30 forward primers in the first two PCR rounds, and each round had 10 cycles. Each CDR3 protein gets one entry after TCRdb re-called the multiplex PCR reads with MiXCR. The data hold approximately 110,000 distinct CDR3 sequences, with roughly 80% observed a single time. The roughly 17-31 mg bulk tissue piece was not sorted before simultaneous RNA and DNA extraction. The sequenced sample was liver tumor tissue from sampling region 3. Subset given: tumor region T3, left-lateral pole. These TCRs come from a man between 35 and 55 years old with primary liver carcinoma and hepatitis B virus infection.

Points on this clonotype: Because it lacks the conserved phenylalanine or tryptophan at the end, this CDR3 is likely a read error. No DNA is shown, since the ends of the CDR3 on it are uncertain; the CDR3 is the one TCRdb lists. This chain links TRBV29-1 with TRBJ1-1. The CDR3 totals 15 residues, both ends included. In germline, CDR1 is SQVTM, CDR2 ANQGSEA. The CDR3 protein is CSVRVGWGMNTEVFS.

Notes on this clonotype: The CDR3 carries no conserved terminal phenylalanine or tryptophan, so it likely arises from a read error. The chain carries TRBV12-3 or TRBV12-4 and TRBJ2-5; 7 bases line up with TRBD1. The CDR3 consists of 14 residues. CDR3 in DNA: TGTGACAGTGCTCAGGGACAGTCCCAAGAGACCCAGTACTTA. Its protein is CDSAQGQSQETQYL.

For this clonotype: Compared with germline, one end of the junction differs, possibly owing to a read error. This chain's CDR3 is CSSRQGPMRGRETQFF. As DNA, the CDR3 is TGTTCCAGCAGGCAGGGGCCAATGAGGGGGAGAGAGACCCAGTTCTTC. V and J are TRBV28 and TRBJ2-5, with D possibly TRBD1 on 6 matching bases. The J call is doubtful: the DNA matches TRBJ2-1 better. The CDR3 is made up of 16 amino acids. Germline CDR1 and CDR2: MDHEN and SYDVKM.

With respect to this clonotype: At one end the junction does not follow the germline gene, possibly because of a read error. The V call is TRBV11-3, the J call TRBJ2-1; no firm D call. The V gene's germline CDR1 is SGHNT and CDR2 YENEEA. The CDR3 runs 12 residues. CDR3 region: CARSLSANDQFF. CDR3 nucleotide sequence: TGTGCCCGCAGCTTAAGTGCCAATGATCAGTTCTTC.

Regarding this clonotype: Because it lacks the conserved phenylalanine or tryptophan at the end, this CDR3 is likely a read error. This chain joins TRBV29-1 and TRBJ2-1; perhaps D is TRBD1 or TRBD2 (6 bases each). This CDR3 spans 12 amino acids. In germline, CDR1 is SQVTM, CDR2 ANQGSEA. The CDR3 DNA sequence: TGCATCGGACTACAGGGTTTCGATGAGCAGTTCATC. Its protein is CIGLQGFDEQFI.

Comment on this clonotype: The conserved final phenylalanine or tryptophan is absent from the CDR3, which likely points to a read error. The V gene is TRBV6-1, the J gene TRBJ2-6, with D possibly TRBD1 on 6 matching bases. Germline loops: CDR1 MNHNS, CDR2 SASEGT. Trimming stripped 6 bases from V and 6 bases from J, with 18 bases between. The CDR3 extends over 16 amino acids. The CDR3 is CASSEQGHAVANVLTL. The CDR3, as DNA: TGTGCCAGCAGCGAACAGGGCCACGCTGTGGCCAACGTCCTGACTTTA.

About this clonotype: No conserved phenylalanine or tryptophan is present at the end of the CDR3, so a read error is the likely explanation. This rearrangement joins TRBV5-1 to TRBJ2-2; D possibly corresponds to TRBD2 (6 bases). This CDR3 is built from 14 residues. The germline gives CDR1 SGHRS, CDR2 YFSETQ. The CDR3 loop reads CASRLGSNTRELFY. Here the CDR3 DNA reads TGTGCCAGCAGACTAGGTTCGAACACCAGGGAGCTGTTTTAT.